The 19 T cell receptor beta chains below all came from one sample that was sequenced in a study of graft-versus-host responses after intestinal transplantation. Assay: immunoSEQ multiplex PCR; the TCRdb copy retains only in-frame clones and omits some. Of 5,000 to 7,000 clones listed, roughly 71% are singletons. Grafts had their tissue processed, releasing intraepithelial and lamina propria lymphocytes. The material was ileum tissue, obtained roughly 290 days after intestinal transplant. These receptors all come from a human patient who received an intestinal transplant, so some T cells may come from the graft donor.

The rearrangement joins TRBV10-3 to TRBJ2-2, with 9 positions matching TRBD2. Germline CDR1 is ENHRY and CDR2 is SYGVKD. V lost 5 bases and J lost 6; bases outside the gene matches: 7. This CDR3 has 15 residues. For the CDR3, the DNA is TGTGCCATCAGTTTAGCGGGAGAAGGCTCCGGGGAGCTGTTTTTT. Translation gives CAISLAGEGSGELFF.

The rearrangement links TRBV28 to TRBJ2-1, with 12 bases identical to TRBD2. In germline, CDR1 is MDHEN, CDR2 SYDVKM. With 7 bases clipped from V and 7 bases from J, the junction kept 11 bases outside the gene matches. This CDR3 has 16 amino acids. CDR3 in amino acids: CASKKGGLAGGNEQFF. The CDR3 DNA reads TGTGCCAGCAAAAAAGGTGGCCTAGCGGGAGGGAATGAGCAGTTCTTC. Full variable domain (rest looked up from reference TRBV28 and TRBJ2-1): DVKVTQSSRYLVKRTGEKVFLECVQDMDHENMFWYRQDPGLGLRLIYFSYDVKMKEKGDIPEGYSVSREKKERFSLILESASTNQTSMYLCASKKGGLAGGNEQFFGPGTRLTVL.

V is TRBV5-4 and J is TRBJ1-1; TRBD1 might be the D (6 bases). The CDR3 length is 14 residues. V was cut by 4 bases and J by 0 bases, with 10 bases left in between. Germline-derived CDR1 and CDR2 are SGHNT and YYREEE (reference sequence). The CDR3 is CASSPGVVNTEAFF. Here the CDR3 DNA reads TGTGCCAGCAGCCCAGGGGTGGTGAACACTGAAGCTTTCTTT. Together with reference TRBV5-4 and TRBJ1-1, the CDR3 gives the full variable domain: ETGVTQSPTHLIKTRGQQVTLRCSSQSGHNTVSWYQQALGQGPQFIFQYYREEENGRGNFPPRFSGLQFPNYSSELNVNALELDDSALYLCASSPGVVNTEAFFGQGTRLTVV.

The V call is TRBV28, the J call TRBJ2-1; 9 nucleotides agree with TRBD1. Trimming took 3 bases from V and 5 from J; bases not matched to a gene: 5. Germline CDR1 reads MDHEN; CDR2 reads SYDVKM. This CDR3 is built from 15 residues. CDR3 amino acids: CASSFAGTGNNEQFF. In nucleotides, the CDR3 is TGTGCCAGCAGTTTCGCCGGGACAGGGAACAATGAGCAGTTCTTC.

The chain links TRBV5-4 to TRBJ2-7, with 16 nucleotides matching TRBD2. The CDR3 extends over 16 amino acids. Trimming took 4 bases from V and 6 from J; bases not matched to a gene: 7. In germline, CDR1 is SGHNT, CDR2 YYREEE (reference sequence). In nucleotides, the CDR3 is TGTGCCAGCAGCGGGGGACTAGCGGGAGGGCCCGGCGAGCAGTACTTC. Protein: CASSGGLAGGPGEQYF.

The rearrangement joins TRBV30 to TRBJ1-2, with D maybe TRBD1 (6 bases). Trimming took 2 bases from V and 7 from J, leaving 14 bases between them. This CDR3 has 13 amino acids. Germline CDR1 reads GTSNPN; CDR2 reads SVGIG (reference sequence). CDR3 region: CAWSLIQGSGYTF. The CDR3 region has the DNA TGTGCCTGGAGTCTGATCCAGGGGAGTGGCTACACCTTC.

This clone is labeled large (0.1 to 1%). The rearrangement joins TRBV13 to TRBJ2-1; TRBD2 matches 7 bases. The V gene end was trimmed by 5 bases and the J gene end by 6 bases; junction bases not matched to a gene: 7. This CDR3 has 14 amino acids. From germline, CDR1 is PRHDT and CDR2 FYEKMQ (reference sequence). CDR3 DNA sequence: TGTGCCAGCAGCATGCGGGAGAGGAGCAATGAGCAGTTCTTC. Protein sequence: CASSMRERSNEQFF.

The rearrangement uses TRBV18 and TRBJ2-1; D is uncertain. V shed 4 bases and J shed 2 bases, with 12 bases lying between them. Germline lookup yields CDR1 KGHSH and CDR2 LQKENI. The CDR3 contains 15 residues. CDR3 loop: CASSLYSRTYNEQFF. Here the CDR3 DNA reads TGTGCCAGCTCACTGTACTCCCGAACCTACAATGAGCAGTTCTTC.

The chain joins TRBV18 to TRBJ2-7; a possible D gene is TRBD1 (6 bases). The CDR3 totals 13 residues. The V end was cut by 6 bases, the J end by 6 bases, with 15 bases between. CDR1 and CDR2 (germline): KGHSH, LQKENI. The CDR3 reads CASSPLQGLEQYF. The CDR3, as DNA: TGTGCCAGCTCTCCTCTGCAGGGGCTCGAGCAGTACTTC.

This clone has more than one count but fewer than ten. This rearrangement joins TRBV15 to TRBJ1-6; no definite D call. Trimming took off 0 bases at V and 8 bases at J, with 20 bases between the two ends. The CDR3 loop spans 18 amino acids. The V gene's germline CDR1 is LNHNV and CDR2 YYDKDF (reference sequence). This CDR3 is CATSREHDWESSDSPLHF. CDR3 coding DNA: TGTGCCACCAGCAGAGAACATGACTGGGAATCTAGTGATTCACCCCTCCACTTT.

The CDR3 region has the DNA TGTGCCAGCAGCGCATACACTTCTAGCGGGAGAGGGGATACGCAGTATTTT. Translated, it gives CASSAYTSSGRGDTQYF. The V call is TRBV7-2, the J call TRBJ2-3; 10 bases are shared with TRBD2. V gave up 5 bases and J gave up 6 bases; unmatched junction bases: 14. Germline CDR1 is SGHTA and CDR2 is FQGNSA. The CDR3 spans 17 residues.

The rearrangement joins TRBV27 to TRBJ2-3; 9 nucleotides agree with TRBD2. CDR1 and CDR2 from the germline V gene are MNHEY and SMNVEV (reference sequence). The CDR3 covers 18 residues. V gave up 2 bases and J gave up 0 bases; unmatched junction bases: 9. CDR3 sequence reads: CASSLRTSVSPSTDTQYF. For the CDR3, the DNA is TGTGCCAGCAGTTTACGGACTAGCGTATCTCCTAGCACAGATACGCAGTATTTT.

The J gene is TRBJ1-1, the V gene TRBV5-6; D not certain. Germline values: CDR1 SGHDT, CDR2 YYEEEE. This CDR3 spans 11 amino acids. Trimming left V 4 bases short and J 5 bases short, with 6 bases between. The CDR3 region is CASSDVTEAFF. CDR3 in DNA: TGTGCCAGCAGCGACGTAACTGAAGCTTTCTTT.

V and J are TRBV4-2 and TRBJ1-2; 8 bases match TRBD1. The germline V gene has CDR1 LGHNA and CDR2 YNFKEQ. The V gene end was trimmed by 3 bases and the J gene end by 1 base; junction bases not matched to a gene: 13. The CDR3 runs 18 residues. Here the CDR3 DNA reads TGTGCCAGCAGCCAGGATCCCGCCGGGACAGGTTTTAACTATGGCTACACCTTC. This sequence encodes CASSQDPAGTGFNYGYTF.

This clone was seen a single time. The CDR3: CASSLEEDGIAWAQYF. CDR3 nucleotide sequence: TGTGCCAGCAGCCTAGAAGAGGACGGAATCGCATGGGCGCAGTATTTT. The chain is built from TRBV9 and TRBJ2-3; D is uncertain. Germline V gives CDR1 SGDLS, CDR2 YYNGEE. CDR3 length: 16 residues. The germline V and J ends were trimmed by 4 bases and 10 bases, with 25 bases remaining between them.

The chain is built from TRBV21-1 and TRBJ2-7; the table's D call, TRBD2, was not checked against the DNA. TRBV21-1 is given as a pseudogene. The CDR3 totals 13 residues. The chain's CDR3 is CASIRTVDYEQYF. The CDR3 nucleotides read TGTGCCAGCATCCGTACTGTTGACTACGAGCAGTACTTC.

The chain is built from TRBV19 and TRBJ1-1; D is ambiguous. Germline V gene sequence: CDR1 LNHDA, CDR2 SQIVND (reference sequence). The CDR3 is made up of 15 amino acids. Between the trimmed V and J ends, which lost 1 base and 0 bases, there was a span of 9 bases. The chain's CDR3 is CASSIGTQMNTEAFF. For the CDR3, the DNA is TGTGCCAGTAGTATAGGGACTCAGATGAACACTGAAGCTTTCTTT.

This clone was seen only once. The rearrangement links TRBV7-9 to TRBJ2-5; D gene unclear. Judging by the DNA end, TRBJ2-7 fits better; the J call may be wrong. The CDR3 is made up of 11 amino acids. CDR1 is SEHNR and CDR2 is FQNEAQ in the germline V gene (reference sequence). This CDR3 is CASSFKNEQYF. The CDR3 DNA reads TGTGCCAGCAGCTTTAAGAACGAGCAGTACTTC.

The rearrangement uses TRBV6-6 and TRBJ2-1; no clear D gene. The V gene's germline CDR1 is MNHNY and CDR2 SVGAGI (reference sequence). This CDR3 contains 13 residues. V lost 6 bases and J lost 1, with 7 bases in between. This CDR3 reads CASSPRSYNEQFF. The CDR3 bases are TGTGCCAGCAGCCCGAGGTCCTACAATGAGCAGTTCTTC.